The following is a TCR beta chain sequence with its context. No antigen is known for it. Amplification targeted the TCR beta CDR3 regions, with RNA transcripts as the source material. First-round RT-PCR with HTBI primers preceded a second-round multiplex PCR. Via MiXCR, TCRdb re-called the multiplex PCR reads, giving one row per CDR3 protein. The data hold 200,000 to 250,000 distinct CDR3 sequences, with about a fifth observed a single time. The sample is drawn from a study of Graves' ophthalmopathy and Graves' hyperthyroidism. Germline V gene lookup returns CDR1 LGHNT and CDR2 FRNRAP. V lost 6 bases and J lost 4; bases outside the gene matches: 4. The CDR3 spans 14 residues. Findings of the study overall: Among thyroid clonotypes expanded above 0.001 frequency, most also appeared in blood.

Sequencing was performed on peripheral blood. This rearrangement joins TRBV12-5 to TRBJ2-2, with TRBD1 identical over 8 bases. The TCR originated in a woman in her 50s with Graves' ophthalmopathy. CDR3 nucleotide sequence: TGTGCTAGTGGCACAGGGGGAGGCACCGGGGAGCTGTTTTTT. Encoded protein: CASGTGGGTGELFF.